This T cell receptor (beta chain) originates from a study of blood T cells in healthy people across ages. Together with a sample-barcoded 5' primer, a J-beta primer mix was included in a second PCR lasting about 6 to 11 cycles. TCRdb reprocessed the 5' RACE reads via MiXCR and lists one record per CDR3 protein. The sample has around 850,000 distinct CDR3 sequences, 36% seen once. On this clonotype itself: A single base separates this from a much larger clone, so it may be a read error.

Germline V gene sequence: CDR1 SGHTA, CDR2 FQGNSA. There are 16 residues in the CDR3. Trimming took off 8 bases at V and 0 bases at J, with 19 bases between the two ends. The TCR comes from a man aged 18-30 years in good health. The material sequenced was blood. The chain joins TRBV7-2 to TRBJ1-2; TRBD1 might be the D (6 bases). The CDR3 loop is CASGPDSFQPNYGYTF. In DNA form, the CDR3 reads TGTGCCAGCGGCCCGGACAGCTTCCAACCTAACTATGGCTACACCTTC.